The source of this TCR beta chain is a study of CD8+ T cells in alopecia areata listed by TCRdb under 2018. Regarding the study in general: Treated patients were enrolled in an open-label pilot trial of oral tofacitinib, 5 to 10 mg twice daily, for moderate-to-severe alopecia areata. immunoSEQ multiplex PCR using 35 Vbeta forward primers and 13 Jbeta reverse primers was used to amplify TCRbeta CDR3 regions. Tofacitinib was administered for 6 to 18 months, and 6 months of follow-up off drug were then conducted to assess delayed response and recurrence. Disease severity in treated patients was measured with the SALT score, which quantifies the percentage of affected scalp surface area. Scalp clonality was compared among normal scalp (n=4), patchy alopecia areata scalp (n=8), and alopecia totalis/universalis scalp (n=8). Patients on tofacitinib were biopsied at baseline and after 4 and 24 weeks of treatment, and several of the patients also had a later scalp biopsy. The study used high-throughput TCRbeta sequencing to examine T cell clonal expansion in alopecia areata, in both the C3H/HeJ mouse model and human patients. Human TCRbeta sequencing covered scalp tissue and sorted CD4+ and CD8+ peripheral blood T cells from patchy and totalis/universalis alopecia areata patients and healthy controls. RNA was obtained with the PAXgene miRNA kit for fixed scalp, the miRNeasy kit for PBMCs, and the RNeasy kit for mouse skin.

The method was the immunoSEQ multiplex PCR assay. To provide template for TCR sequencing, every sample had RNA extracted and reverse transcribed into cDNA. First-strand cDNA was synthesized using SuperScript III with a 2:1 mix of oligo-dT and random hexamers. A synthetic immune receptor repertoire was used to measure amplification bias, and any remaining bias was corrected computationally. As for the original processing: After raw reads were preprocessed to remove errors, the CDR3 was defined following IMGT conventions as running from the conserved cysteine to phenylalanine. Clonality was computed by normalizing Shannon entropy by log2 of the number of productive unique TCRs and subtracting the result from 1. Scalp TCRbeta sequences were cross-referenced with sorted blood CD4 and CD8 repertoires so that the CD4 or CD8 identity of scalp clones could be inferred. In its TCRdb copy, this immuneACCESS table keeps in-frame sequences only and misses some clones. Where compared with another copy, unresolved V genes explain less than half of these, and the others have no known cause. For V, J and clone size, that table is used; D and trimming come from the DNA. The sample yields about 210,000 clones; around 57% were counted once. The ten most abundant clones make up around 1.6% of the sample.

Broad study findings and their caveats: With tofacitinib, both scalp clonality and the number of expanded CD8+ clones among the top 100 scalp clones went down significantly. Compared with normal scalp, lesional scalp had higher clonality and more expanded CD8+ clones, particularly in alopecia totalis/universalis, a pattern that suggests antigenic drive. The treated cohort was small, with a single nonresponder, so links between baseline CD8+ expansion and response need larger studies. Shared TCR sequences between patients were less evident than in mice, which may be partly attributable to HLA diversity in the patient population. Scalp TCR repertoire analysis is complicated because resident alphabeta T cells in normal human skin are also sequenced, whereas mouse skin is dominated by gammadelta T cells. During tofacitinib treatment, many expanded lesional clones stuck around in both scalp and blood, and this persistence may partly explain why relapse happens after treatment is stopped.

Notes on this clone: Its specific antigen is unknown. No much larger clonotype is one base removed from it; base qualities were not supplied.

This specimen's time point label, per the study, means: roughly 27 days on oral tofacitinib. The treatment or condition label of this sample denotes: oral pan-JAK inhibitor, 5-10 mg twice daily. From alopecia areata patients, peripheral blood was collected along with lesional scalp punch biopsies. PBMCs were separated by density centrifugation and stained for CD3, CD4 and CD8, after which CD4+ and CD8+ T cells were sorted on a FACSAria. From the cysteine through the phenylalanine, the CDR3 covers 13 amino acids. This entry keeps only the CDR3 DNA: 39 bases, framed from base 1. V was cut back by 0 bases and J by 5 bases, leaving a gap of 7 bases between them. Via the germline V gene, CDR1 is MGHRA and CDR2 YSYEKL.

This receptor was obtained from a human donor with alopecia areata. The sequenced sample was CD4+ T cells sorted from blood, obtained at week 4, from a patient treated with tofacitinib. The chain is assembled from TRBV4-1 and TRBJ1-1, with the D gene not clear enough to name. CDR3 protein: CASSQERWTEAFF. The DNA reads TGCGCCAGCAGCCAAGAGAGGTGGACTGAAGCTTTCTTT.